A single T cell receptor beta chain is shown here with its context. Its antigen is still unknown. Making the TCR beta cDNA relied on 5'RACE template switching with UMIs. TCRdb reprocessed the 5' RACE reads and keeps a single row for each CDR3 protein, giving no DNA. Its table lists 300,000 to 500,000 distinct CDR3 sequences. This specimen comes from a study of T cells expressing NK-cell markers. This CDR3 spans 15 amino acids. Germline-derived CDR1 and CDR2 are SGHRS and YFSETQ. Notes on the study in general: In four donors, these clonotypes also led the CD3+CD56-NKG2C+ fraction.

The rearrangement links TRBV5-1 to TRBJ2-1; TCRdb returns TRBD2, unconfirmable since there is no DNA. The sequence was collected from a woman between 50 and 59 years old in good health. Source material: blood T cells: a sorted CD56 or NKG2C T cell subset, CD4+ or CD8+ T cells, or bulk PBMC T cells (not recorded which). CDR3 amino acids: CASSLASGFYNEQFF.